This passage covers 5 T cell receptor beta chains from one sample sequenced in a study of T cells after yellow fever vaccination. In TCRdb, the 5' RACE reads were re-called with MiXCR into one record per CDR3 protein. This sample has approximately 27,000 distinct CDR3 sequences, with 5% to 7% found just once. The sample here was PBMCs, either bulk or a sorted T-cell subset (CD4+, CD8+, memory, or dextramer-sorted; not recorded which), taken 15 days after the yellow fever booster vaccination. The receptors were sampled from a man aged 25-45 years who received the YFV17D yellow fever vaccine.

This clonotype was detected ten times or more. The chain recombines TRBV24-1 with TRBJ2-3; D may be TRBD2 (6 bases). The CDR3 has 13 residues. Trimming removed 5 bases from V and 8 bases from J, with 13 bases in between. Germline CDR1 reads KGHDR; CDR2 reads SFDVKD. CDR3 in amino acids: CATSAGSGTTQYF. CDR3 DNA sequence: TGTGCCACCAGTGCTGGTAGCGGAACTACGCAGTATTTT.

At least ten counts were recorded for this clonotype. The chain recombines TRBV30 with TRBJ1-6; D possibly corresponds to TRBD1 (5 bases). Trimming cost V 3 bases and J 7 bases, with 10 bases left between them. Looked up from germline, CDR1 is GTSNPN and CDR2 is SVGIG (reference sequence). This CDR3 comprises 13 residues. CDR3 sequence (DNA): TGTGCCTGGAGGGAGCCAGGGAATTCACCCCTCCACTTT. Protein product: CAWREPGNSPLHF.

This clonotype was counted at least ten times. V is TRBV24-1 and J is TRBJ2-5, with D unclear. The CDR3 contains 17 residues. Germline V gene data show CDR1 as KGHDR and CDR2 as SFDVKD. The V gene lost 3 bases and the J gene lost 4 bases, with 20 bases spanning the gap. The CDR3 DNA reads TGTGCCACCAGTGATGCAAACATCGGAGTCACAGCAGAGACCCAGTACTTC. Translation: CATSDANIGVTAETQYF.

This clonotype was counted at least ten times. The J gene is TRBJ2-3, the V gene TRBV20-1; perhaps TRBD2 as D (6 bases). V gave up 6 bases and J gave up 1 base, with 17 bases separating them. CDR3 length: 15 residues. The germline V gene has CDR1 DFQATT and CDR2 SNEGSKA (reference sequence). The CDR3 is CSAAPKKRGTDTQYF. In DNA form, the CDR3 reads TGCAGTGCCGCACCCAAGAAGCGGGGCACAGATACGCAGTATTTT.

There are many counts of this clonotype. V and J are TRBV4-3 and TRBJ2-7; TRBD1 might be the D (5 bases). This CDR3 region has 15 residues. Trimming shortened V by 0 bases and J by 2 bases, and 11 bases separated the two germline ends. CDR1 is LGHNA and CDR2 is YSLEER in the germline V gene. CDR3 coding DNA: TGCGCCAGCAGCCAAGATGTTCAGGGCACCTACGAGCAGTACTTC. It specifies CASSQDVQGTYEQYF.